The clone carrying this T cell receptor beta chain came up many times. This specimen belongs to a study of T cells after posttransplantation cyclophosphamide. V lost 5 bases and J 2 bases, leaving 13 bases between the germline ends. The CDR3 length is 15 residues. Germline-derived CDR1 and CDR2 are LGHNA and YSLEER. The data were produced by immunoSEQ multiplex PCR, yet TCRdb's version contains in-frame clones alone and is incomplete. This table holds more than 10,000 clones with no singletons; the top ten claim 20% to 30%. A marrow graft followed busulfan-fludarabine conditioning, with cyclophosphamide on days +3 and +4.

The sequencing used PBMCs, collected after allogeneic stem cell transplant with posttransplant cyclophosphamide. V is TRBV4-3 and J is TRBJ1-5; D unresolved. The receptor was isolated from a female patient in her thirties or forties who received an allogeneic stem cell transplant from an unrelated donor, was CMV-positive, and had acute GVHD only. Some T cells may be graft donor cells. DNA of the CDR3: TGCGCCAGCAGCTCCCGGGTTTCGGGCAATCAGCCCCAGCATTTT. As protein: CASSSRVSGNQPQHF.